The sequence of this T cell receptor beta chain was determined in a study of early stage breast cancer tumors (dated by TCRdb to about 2017). Some background on the complete study: Of the 15 to 20 invasive breast tumors, eleven to twelve were found to be estrogen receptor-positive, progesterone receptor-positive and HER2-negative. The samples as a whole yielded around 2.4 million detected templates, corresponding to some 1 million unique clonotypes. The average read coverage per sample was around 9.1-fold. Of the approximately twelve ER+/PR+/HER2- tumors, eight were classified as invasive ductal carcinomas and four as invasive lobular carcinomas.

Study-wide findings and limitations: Repertoires from blood and normal breast were more alike than repertoires from blood and tumor, and in about 90% of the 16 patients, comparing each tissue with blood separated tumor from normal. Chain pairing and functional markers such as CD4, CD8 and FOXP3 were not captured by bulk genomic DNA sequencing of unsorted cells. Compared with adjacent normal breast tissue, tumors had about 2.5-fold higher T cell density and higher clonality. Enriched TCRB sequences shared across patients were found to be mostly commonly generated sequences that were unlikely to play an important role in the tumor microenvironment. Analysis by tumor subtype was prevented by the small cohort size.

Adjacent normal breast tissue was collected roughly 1.9-4 cm away from the tumor, rinsed in PBS and stored in prechilled RNAlater. Because normal breast tissue has high lipid content and low cell density, getting sufficient DNA from normal breast tissue often required 100-300 mg of tissue. The study profiled bulk TCR beta-chain repertoires in matched peripheral blood, tumor and adjacent normal breast tissue taken from around 15 patients with early-stage breast cancer. The Qiagen AllPrep DNA/RNA Mini kit was used for genomic DNA extraction. Each sample was amplified in two independent genomic DNA replicates, using around 550 ng for blood and around 1.5 ug for tumor or normal breast. TCRB sequencing of genomic DNA was carried out with the ImmunoSeq Intro kit according to the manufacturer's instructions. Multiplex PCR was run for roughly 29 cycles using proprietary primers and spike-in control sequences for absolute quantification. Single-end 150-bp reads were used to sequence an 87-bp fragment spanning the CDR3 and the flanking V and J genes. Seven samples, with two replicates for each sample, were multiplexed per lane of an Illumina MiSeq using version 3.0 chemistry. The source study handled its data this way. The vendor's proprietary pipeline processed the raw data and merged both replicates into a single result for each sample. Productive rearrangements sharing the V-gene family, CDR3 amino acid sequence and J-gene segment were defined as clonotypes. Clonality was calculated as 1 minus the normalized Shannon entropy (Pielou evenness) of TCRB abundances. T cell density was estimated by dividing total templates by the number of input cells inferred from the DNA input amount. Recon, run with its default parameters, was used to estimate overall repertoire diversity and clonality. A clonotype was considered tumor-enriched if its abundance in tumor exceeded 0.1% and was at least 32-fold higher than its abundance in normal breast. The immuneACCESS repertoire file appears here via TCRdb, limited to in-frame rearrangements. These files lack a portion of the clones; in checked studies, under half of the deficit traces to unresolved V genes, and the cause of the others is not known. V and J calls and clone size follow that table, whereas D and trimming were derived from the DNA. Recorded for this sample are 1,500 to 2,500 clones; roughly 69% of them occurred a single time. The leading ten clones occupy about 9.1% of the sample.

The germline V gene gives CDR1 as MRHNA and CDR2 as SNTAGT. V is cut by 2 bases and J by 3 bases, and the space between the germline ends is 7 bases. The CDR3 runs 13 amino acids, cysteine and phenylalanine included. Solely the CDR3 DNA is kept, with 39 bases framed from the first base. Turning to this clone: Its antigen is currently not known. Base qualities are not provided; no much larger clone lies one nucleotide away.

The chain joins TRBV6-4 to TRBJ1-1; the D gene is unclear. Sequences were obtained from normal breast tissue next to the tumor. This sequence was found in a person between 35 and 49 years old with breast cancer. The CDR3 reads CASSDQRDTEAFF. In nucleotide form, the sequence is TGTGCCAGCAGTGACCAACGGGACACTGAAGCTTTCTTT.